The clone carrying this T cell receptor beta chain has ten or more counts. Its antigen remains unknown. This sample is drawn from a study of identical twins. Template switching supplied a universal primer site; unique molecular identifiers were carried on the cDNA. Each CDR3 protein is one row after TCRdb ran MiXCR on the 5' RACE reads. In the table there are 240,000 or so distinct CDR3 sequences, 5.5% to 8% of which are singletons. Study-level results: The more abundant beta clonotypes in cord blood had fewer insertions, and memory repertoires did not show this. Twins' excess sharing was less marked for out-of-frame beta sequences.

CDR3 length: 13 residues. From germline, CDR1 is SNHLY and CDR2 FYNNEI. With 1 base removed from V and 4 bases from J, the gap between germline ends came to 5 bases. The same sample was also used in a study of yellow fever vaccine responses in identical twins.

This TCR came from a young woman in good health. The sequencing sample was made of memory (CD45RO+) T cells sorted from blood. The gene calls are TRBV2 and TRBJ1-5, with D unclear. The DNA of the CDR3 is TGTGCCAGCAGTGAAGATTATAATCAGCCCCAGCATTTT. Translated: CASSEDYNQPQHF. Filled out from reference TRBV2 and TRBJ1-5, the complete variable domain reads EPEVTQTPSHQVTQMGQEVILRCVPISNHLYFYWYRQILGQKVEFLVSFYNNEISEKSEIFDDQFSVERPDGSNFTLKIRSTKLEDSAMYFCASSEDYNQPQHFGDGTRLSIL.